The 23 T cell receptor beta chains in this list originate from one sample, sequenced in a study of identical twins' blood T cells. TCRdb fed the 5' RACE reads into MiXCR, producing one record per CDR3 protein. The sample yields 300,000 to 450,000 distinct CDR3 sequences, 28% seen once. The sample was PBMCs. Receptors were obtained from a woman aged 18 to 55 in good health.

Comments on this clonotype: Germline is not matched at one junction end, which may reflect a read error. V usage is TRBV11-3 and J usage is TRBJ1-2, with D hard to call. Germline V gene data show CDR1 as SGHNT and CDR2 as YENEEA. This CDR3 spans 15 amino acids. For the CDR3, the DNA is TGTGCCAGCAGCTTTCGATCGGGTGAGAACTGTGGCTACACCTTC. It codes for CASSFRSGENCGYTF.

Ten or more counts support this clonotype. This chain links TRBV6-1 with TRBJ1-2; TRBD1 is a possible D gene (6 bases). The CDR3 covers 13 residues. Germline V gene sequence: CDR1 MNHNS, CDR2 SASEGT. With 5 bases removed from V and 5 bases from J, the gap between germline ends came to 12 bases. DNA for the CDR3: TGTGCCAGCAGTCGGGACACCGGTTATGGCTACACCTTC. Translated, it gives CASSRDTGYGYTF.

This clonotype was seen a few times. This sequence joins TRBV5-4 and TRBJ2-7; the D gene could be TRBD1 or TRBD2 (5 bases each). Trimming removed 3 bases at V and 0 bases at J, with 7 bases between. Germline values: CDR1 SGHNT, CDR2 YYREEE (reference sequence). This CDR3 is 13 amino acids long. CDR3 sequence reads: CASSWDLSYEQYF. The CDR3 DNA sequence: TGTGCCAGCAGCTGGGACCTCTCCTACGAGCAGTACTTC.

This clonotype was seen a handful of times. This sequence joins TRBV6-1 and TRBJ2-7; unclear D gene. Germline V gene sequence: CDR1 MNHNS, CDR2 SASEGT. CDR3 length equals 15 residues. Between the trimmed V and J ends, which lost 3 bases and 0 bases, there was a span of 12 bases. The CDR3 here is CASSDPSGNSYEQYF. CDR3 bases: TGTGCCAGCAGTGACCCCTCCGGAAACTCCTACGAGCAGTACTTC.

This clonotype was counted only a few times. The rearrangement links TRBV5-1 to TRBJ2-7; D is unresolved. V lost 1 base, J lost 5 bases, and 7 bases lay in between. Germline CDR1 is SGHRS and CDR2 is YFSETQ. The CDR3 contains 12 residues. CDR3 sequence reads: CASSLRWNEQYF. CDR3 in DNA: TGCGCCAGCAGCTTGAGGTGGAACGAGCAGTACTTC.

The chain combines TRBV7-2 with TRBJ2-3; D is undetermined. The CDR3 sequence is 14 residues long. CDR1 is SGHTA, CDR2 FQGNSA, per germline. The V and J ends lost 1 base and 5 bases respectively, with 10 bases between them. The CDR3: CASSLGGWGDTQYF. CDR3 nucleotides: TGTGCCAGCAGCTTAGGGGGTTGGGGAGATACGCAGTATTTT.

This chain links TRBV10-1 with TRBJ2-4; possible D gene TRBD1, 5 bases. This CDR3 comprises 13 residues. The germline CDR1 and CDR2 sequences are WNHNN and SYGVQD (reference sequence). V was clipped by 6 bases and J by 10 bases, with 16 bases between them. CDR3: CASSAYGAGIQYF. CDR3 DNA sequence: TGCGCCAGCAGCGCGTATGGGGCAGGAATTCAGTACTTC.

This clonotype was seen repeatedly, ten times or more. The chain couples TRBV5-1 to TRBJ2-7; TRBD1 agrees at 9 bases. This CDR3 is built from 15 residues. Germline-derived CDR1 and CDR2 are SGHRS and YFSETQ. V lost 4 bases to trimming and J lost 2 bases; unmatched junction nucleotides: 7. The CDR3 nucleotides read TGCGCCAGCAGCACGACCGGGACAGGGACCTACGAGCAGTACTTC. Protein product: CASSTTGTGTYEQYF.

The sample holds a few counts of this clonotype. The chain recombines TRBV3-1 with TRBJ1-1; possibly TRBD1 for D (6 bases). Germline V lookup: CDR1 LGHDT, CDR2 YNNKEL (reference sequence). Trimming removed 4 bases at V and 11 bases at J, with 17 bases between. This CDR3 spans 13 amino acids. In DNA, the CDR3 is TGTGCCAGCAGCCTAAACAGGGCCGGACAGGCTTTCTTT. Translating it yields CASSLNRAGQAFF.

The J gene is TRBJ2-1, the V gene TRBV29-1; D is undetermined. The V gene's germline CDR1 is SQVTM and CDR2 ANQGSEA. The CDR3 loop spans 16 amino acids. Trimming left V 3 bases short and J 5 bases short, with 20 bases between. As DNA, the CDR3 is TGCAGCGTTGAGGGTCTCGAGAATCTAATAGACAATGAGCAGTTCTTC. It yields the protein CSVEGLENLIDNEQFF.

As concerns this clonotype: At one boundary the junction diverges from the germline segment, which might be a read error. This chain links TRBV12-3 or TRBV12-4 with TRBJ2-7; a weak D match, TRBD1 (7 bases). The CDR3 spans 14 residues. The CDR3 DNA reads TGTGCCAGCAGTCCGCGGGGACAGAACTACGGGCAGTACTTC. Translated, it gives CASSPRGQNYGQYF.

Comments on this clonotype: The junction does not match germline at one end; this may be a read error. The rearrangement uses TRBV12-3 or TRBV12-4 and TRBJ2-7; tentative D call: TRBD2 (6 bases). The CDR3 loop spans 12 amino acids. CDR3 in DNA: TGTACCAGCAGTGCGGGGAGGTACGAGCAGTACTTC. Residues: CTSSAGRYEQYF.

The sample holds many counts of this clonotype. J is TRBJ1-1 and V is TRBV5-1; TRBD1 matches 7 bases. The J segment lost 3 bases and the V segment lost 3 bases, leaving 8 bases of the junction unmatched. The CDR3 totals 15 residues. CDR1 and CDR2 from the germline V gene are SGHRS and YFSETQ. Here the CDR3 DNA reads TGCGCCAGCAGCTCAGGGGGACGTCGAGACACTGAAGCTTTCTTT. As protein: CASSSGGRRDTEAFF.

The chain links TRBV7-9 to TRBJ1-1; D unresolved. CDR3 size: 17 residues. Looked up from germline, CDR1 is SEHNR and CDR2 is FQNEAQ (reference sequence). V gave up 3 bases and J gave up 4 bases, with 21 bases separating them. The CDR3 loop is CASSFPQSGARATEAFF. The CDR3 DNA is TGTGCCAGCAGCTTCCCCCAATCCGGCGCTAGGGCCACTGAAGCTTTCTTT.

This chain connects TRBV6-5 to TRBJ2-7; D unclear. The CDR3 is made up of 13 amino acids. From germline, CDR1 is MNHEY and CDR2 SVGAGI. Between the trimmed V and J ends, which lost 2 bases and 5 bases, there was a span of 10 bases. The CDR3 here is CASSYRISNEQYF. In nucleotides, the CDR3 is TGTGCCAGCAGTTACAGGATCAGCAACGAGCAGTACTTC.

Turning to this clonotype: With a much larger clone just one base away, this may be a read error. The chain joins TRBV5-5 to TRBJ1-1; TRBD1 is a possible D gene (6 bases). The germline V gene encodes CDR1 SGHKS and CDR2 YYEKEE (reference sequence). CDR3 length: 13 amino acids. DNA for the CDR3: TGTGCCAGCCGACGGACAGTGAACACTGGAGCTTTCTTT. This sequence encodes CASRRTVNTGAFF.

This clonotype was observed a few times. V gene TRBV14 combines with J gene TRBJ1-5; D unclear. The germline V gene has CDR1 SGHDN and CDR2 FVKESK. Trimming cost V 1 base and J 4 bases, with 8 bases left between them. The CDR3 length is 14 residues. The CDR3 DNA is TGTGCCAGCAGCCAAGTGAGCGGAAATCAGCCCCAGCATTTT. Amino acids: CASSQVSGNQPQHF.

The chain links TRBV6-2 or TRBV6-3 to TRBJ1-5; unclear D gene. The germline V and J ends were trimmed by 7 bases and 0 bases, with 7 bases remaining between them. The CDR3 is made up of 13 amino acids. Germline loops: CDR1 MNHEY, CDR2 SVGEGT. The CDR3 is CASTKYSNQPQHF. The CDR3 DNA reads TGTGCCAGCACTAAATATAGCAATCAGCCCCAGCATTTT.

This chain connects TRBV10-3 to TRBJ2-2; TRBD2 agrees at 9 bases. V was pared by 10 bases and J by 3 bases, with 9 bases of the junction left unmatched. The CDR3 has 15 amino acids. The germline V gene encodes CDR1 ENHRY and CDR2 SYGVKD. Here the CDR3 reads CATMEAGGYTGELFF. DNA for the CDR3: TGTGCCACCATGGAAGCGGGGGGATACACCGGGGAGCTGTTTTTT.

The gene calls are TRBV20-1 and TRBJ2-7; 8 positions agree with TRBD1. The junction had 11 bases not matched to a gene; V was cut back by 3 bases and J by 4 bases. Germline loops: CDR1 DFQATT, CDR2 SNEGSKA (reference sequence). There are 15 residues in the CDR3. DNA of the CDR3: TGCAGTGCTAGGGGGGAGACAGGGGTCATTTACGAGCAGTACTTC. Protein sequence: CSARGETGVIYEQYF.

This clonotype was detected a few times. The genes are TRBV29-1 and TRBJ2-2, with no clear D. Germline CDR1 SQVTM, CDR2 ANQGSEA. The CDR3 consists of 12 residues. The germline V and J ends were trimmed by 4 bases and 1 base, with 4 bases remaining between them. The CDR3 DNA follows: TGCAGCGTTGCTAAGAACACCGGGGAGCTGTTTTTT. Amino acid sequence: CSVAKNTGELFF.

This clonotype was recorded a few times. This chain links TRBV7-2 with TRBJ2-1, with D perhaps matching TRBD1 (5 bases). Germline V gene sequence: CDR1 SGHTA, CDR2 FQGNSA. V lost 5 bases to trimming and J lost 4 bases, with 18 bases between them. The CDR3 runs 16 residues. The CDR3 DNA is TGTGCCAGCAGCCCTAGGTCCAGGGTAGAATACAATGAGCAGTTCTTC. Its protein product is CASSPRSRVEYNEQFF.

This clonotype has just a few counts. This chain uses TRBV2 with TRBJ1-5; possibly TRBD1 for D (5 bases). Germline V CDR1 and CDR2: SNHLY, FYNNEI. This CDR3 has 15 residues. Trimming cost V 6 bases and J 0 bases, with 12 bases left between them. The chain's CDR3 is CASRTTENSNQPQHF. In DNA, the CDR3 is TGTGCCAGCAGGACGACAGAAAATAGCAATCAGCCCCAGCATTTT.